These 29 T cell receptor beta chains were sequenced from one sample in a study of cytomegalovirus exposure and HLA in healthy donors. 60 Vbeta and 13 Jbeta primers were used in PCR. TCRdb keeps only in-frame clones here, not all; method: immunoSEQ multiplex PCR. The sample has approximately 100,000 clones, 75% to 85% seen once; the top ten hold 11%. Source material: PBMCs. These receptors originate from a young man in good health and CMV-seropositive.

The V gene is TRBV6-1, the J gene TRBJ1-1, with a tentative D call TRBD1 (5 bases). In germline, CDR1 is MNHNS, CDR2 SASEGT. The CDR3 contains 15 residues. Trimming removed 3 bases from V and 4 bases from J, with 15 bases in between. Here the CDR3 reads CASSDRDSGTTEAFF. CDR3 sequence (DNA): TGTGCCAGCAGTGACCGGGACTCTGGAACCACTGAAGCTTTCTTT.

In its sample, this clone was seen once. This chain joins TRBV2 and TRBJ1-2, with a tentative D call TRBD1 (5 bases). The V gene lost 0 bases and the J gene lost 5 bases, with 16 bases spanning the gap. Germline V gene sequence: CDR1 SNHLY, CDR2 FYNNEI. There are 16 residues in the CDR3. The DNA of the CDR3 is TGTGCCAGCAGTGAAGCGCTGGGCAGGGAAGGTTATGGCTACACCTTC. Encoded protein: CASSEALGREGYGYTF.

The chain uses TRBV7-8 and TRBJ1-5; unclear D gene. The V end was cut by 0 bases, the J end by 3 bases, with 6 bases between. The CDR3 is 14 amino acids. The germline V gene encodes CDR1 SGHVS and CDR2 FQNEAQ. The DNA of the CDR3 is TGTGCCAGCAGCTTAGCCGGGAACAATCAGCCCCAGCATTTT. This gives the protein CASSLAGNNQPQHF.

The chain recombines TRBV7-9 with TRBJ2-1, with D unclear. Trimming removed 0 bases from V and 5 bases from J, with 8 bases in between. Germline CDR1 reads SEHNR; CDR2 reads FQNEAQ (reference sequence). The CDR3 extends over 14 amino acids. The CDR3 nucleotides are TGTGCCAGCAGCTTAGCCCAGAACCACAATGAGCAGTTCTTC. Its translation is CASSLAQNHNEQFF.

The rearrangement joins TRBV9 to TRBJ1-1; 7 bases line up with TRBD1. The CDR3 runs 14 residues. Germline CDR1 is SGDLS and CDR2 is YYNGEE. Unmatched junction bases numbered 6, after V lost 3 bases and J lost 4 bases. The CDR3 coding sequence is TGTGCCAGCAGCGAGGGACAGCCGGGCACTGAAGCTTTCTTT. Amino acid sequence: CASSEGQPGTEAFF.

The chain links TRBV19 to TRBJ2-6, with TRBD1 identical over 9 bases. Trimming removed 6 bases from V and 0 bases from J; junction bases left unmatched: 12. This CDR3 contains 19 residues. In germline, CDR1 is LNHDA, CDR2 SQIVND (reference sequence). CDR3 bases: TGTGCCAGTAGCGTTCAACCGGGACAGGGAACCTCTGGGGCCAACGTCCTGACTTTC. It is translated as CASSVQPGQGTSGANVLTF.

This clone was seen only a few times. CDR3 bases: TGTGCCATCAGTGCCCGGGACAGGGTCTATGGCTACACCTTC. It translates to CAISARDRVYGYTF. This rearrangement joins TRBV10-3 to TRBJ1-2; 9 bases line up with TRBD1. The CDR3 covers 14 residues. Trimming cost V 4 bases and J 4 bases; bases outside gene matches: 4. The V gene's germline CDR1 is ENHRY and CDR2 SYGVKD.

CDR3 nucleotide sequence: TGCGCCAGCAGCCAAATACAGGGGACGGGAAAGCCCCAGCATTTT. This gives the protein CASSQIQGTGKPQHF. The chain is built from TRBV4-1 and TRBJ1-5, with TRBD1 matching over 7 bases. V lost 2 bases, J lost 8 bases, and 9 bases stayed unmatched. The CDR3 runs 15 residues. Germline V gene data show CDR1 as MGHRA and CDR2 as YSYEKL.

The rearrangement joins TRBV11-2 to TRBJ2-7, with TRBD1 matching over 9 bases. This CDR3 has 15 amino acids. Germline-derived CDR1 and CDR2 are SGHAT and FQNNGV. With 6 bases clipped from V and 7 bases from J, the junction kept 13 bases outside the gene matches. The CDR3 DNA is TGTGCCAGCAGTAAACCGGGACAGGGTTATCAGGAGCAGTACTTC. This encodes CASSKPGQGYQEQYF.

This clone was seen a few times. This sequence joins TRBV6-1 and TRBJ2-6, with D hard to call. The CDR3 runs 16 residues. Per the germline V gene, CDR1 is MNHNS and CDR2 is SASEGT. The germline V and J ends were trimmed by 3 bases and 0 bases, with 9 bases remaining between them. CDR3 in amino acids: CASSDGFGSGANVLTF. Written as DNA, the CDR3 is TGTGCCAGCAGTGACGGGTTTGGCTCTGGGGCCAACGTCCTGACTTTC.

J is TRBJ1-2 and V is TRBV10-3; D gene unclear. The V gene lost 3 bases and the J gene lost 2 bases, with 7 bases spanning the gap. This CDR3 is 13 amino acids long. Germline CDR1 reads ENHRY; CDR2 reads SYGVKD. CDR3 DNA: TGTGCCATCAGTGAAGAACAGAACTATGGCTACACCTTC. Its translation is CAISEEQNYGYTF.

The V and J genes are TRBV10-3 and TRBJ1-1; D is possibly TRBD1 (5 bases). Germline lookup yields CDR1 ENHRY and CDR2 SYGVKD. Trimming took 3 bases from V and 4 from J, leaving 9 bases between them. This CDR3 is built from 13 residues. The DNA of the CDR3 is TGTGCCATCAGTGAAGGGGTTAGCACTGAAGCTTTCTTT. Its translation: CAISEGVSTEAFF.

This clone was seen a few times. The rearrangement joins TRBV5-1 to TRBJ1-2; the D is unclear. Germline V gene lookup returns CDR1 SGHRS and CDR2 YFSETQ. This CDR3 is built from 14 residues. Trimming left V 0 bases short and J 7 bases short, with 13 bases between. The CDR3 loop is CASSLATRDSGYTF. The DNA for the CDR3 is TGCGCCAGCAGCTTGGCGACTCGAGACTCTGGCTACACCTTC.

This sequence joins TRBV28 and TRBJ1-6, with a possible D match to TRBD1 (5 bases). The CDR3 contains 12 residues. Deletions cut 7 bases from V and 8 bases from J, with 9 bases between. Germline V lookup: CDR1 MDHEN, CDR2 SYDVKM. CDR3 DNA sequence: TGTGCCAGCAAGCAGGGCGATTCACCCCTCCACTTT. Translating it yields CASKQGDSPLHF.

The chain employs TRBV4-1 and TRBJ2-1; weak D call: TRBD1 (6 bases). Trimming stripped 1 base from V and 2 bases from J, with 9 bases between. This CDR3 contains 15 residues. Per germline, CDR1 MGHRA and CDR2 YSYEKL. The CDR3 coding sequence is TGCGCCAGCAGCCAAGGACAGGCTCCCTACAATGAGCAGTTCTTC. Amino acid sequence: CASSQGQAPYNEQFF.

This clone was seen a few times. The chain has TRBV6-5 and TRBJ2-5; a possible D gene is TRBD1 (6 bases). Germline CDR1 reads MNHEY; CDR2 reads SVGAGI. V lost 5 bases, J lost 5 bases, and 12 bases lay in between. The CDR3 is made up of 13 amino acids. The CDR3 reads CASSAQGRETQYF. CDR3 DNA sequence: TGTGCCAGCAGTGCACAGGGAAGGGAGACCCAGTACTTC.

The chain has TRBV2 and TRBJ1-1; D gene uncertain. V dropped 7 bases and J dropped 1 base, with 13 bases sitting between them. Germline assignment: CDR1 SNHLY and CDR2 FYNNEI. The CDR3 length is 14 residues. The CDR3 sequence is CASTQEFRNTEAFF. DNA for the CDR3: TGTGCCAGCACCCAAGAGTTCCGGAACACTGAAGCTTTCTTT.

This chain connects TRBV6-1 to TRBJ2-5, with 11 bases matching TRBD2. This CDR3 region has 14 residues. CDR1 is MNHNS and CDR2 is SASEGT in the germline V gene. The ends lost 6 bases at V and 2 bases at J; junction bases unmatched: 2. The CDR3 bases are TGTGCCAGCAGCCTAGCGGGGGGACAAGAGACCCAGTACTTC. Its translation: CASSLAGGQETQYF.

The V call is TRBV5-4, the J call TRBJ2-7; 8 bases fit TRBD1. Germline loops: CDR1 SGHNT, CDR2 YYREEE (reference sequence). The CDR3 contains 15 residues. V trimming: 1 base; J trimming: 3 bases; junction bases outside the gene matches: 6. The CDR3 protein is CASSLSGTGYYEQYF. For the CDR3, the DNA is TGTGCCAGCAGCTTGTCCGGGACAGGATACTACGAGCAGTACTTC.

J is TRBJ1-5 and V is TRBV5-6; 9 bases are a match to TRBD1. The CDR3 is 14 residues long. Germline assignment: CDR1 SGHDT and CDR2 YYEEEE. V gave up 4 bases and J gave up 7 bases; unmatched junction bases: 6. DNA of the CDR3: TGTGCCAGCAGCGTTGGACAGGGGTGGCAGCCCCAGCATTTT. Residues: CASSVGQGWQPQHF.

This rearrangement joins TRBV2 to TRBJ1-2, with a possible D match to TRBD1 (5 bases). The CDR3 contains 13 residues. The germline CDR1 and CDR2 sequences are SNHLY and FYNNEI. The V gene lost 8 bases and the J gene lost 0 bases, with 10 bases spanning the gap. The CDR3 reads CASGAAANYGYTF. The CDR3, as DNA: TGTGCCAGCGGGGCAGCTGCTAACTATGGCTACACCTTC.

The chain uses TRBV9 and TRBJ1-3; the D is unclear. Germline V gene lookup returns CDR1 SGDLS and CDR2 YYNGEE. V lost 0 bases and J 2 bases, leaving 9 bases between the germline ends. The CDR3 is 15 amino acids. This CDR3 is CASSVDPVAGNTIYF. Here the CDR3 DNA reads TGTGCCAGCAGCGTAGACCCGGTTGCTGGAAACACCATATATTTT.

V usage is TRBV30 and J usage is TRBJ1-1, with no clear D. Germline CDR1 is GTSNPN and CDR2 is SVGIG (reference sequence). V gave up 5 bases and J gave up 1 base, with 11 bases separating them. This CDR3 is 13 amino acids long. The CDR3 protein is CAWVPSGNTEAFF. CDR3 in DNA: TGTGCCTGGGTACCATCAGGGAACACTGAAGCTTTCTTT.

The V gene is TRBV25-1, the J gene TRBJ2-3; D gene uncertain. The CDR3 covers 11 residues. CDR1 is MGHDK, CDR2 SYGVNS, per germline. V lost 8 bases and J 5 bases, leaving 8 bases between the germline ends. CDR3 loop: CASARRDTQYF. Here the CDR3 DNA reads TGTGCCAGCGCCAGGCGAGATACGCAGTATTTT.

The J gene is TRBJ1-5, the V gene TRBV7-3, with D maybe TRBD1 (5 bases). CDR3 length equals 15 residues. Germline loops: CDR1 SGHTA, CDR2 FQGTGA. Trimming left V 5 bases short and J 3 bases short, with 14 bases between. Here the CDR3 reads CASSPSGSPNQPQHF. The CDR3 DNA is TGTGCCAGCAGCCCCTCAGGGTCCCCCAATCAGCCCCAGCATTTT.

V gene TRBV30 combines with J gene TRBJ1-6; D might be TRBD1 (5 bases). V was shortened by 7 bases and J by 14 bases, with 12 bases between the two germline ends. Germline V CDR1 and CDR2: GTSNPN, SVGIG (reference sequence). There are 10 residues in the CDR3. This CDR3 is CAYRGGALHF. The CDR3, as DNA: TGTGCCTATCGGGGGGGAGCCCTCCACTTT.

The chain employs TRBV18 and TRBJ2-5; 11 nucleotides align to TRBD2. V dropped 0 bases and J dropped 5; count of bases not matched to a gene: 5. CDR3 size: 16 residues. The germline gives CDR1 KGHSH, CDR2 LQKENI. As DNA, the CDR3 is TGTGCCAGCTCACCACCTAGACTAGCGGGGCGGGAGACCCAGTACTTC. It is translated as CASSPPRLAGRETQYF.

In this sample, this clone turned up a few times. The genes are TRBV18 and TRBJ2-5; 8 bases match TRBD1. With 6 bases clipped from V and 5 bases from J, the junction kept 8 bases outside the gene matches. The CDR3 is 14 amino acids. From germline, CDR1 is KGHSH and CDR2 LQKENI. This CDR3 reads CASSPRGQWETQYF. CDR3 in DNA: TGTGCCAGCTCGCCCAGGGGGCAATGGGAGACCCAGTACTTC.

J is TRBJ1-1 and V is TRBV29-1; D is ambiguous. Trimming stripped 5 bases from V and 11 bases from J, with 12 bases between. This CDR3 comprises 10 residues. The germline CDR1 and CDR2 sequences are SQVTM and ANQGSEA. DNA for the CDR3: TGCAGCGTTATCGGGTCTGGGGCTTTCTTT. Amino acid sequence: CSVIGSGAFF.